These 2 T cell receptor beta chains share one sample of origin, sequenced in a study of STAT5B mutations in CD4+ large granular lymphocyte leukemia (dated by TCRdb to 2021 to 2024). The library came from the immunoSEQ multiplex PCR assay. Entries here come from immuneACCESS through TCRdb and include only in-frame sequences with V and J called. Some clones fail to appear in such tables; in the studies checked, an unresolved V gene covers under half of the shortfall, and the cause of the remainder is unknown. The sample yields about 24,000 clones; about 78% were counted once. Almost 0.65% of the sample is taken by the ten largest. Sequenced sample: CD4+ T cells from blood buffy coats. The source is a human donor in good health.

Concerning this clone itself: The same CDR3 can be traced to other DNA sequences in this sample. This rearrangement joins TRBV28 to TRBJ2-7; 7 bases line up with TRBD1. CDR1 is MDHEN, CDR2 SYDVKM, per germline. The CDR3 loop spans 15 amino acids. V lost 3 bases to trimming and J lost 0 bases; unmatched junction nucleotides: 5. CDR3 residues: CASSFEGQVSYEQYF. Here the CDR3 DNA reads TGTGCCAGCAGTTTTGAAGGACAGGTCTCCTACGAGCAGTACTTC.

V is TRBV4-3 and J is TRBJ2-3, with D tentatively TRBD1 (5 bases). This CDR3 is 15 amino acids long. The germline gives CDR1 LGHNA, CDR2 YSLEER. V lost 0 bases to trimming and J lost 2 bases, with 9 bases between them. CDR3 coding DNA: TGCGCCAGCAGCCAAGATATTGGACACACAGATACGCAGTATTTT. Its protein product is CASSQDIGHTDTQYF.